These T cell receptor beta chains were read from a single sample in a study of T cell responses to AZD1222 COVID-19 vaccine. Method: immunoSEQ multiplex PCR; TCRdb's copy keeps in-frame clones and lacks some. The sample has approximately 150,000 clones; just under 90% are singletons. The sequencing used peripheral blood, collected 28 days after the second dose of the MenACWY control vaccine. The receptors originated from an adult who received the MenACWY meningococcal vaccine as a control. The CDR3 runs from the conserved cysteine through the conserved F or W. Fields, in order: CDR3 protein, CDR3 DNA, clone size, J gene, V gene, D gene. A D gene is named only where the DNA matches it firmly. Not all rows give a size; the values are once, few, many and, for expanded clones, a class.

CASRLGGNSYNSPLHF,TGTGCCAGCCGCCTGGGGGGGAACTCCTATAATTCACCCCTCCACTTT,.,TRBJ1-6,TRBV27,.
CASSPTSYNEQFF,TGCGCCAGCAGCCCGACCTCCTACAATGAGCAGTTCTTC,.,TRBJ2-1,TRBV5-1,.
CASSPYRVTGELFF,TGCGCCAGCAGCCCTTACAGGGTGACCGGGGAGCTGTTTTTT,.,TRBJ2-2,TRBV5-1,.
CASSPGRDQPQHF,TGTGCCAGCAGTCCGGGGAGGGATCAGCCCCAGCATTTT,.,TRBJ1-5,TRBV7-9,.
CASSWLDSKQYF,TGTGCCAGCAGTTGGCTGGACAGTAAGCAGTACTTC,.,TRBJ2-7,TRBV12-3/TRBV12-4,.
CASSYGDRGNGYTF,TGTGCCAGCAGTTACGGAGACAGGGGGAATGGCTACACCTTC,.,TRBJ1-2,TRBV6-2/TRBV6-3,TRBD1
CASCAGTSTYEQYF,TGTGCCAGCTGTGCCGGGACATCGACCTACGAGCAGTACTTC,.,TRBJ2-7,TRBV2,.
CASSLGGKSYEQYF,TGTGCCAGCAGCTTAGGGGGAAAGAGCTACGAGCAGTACTTC,.,TRBJ2-7,TRBV11-3,.
CASRVTGAEAFF,TGTGCCAGCAGGGTCACAGGTGCTGAAGCTTTCTTT,once,TRBJ1-1,TRBV6-5,.
CASSPGQGWEKLFF,TGCGCCAGCAGCCCCGGACAGGGGTGGGAAAAACTGTTTTTT,.,TRBJ1-4,TRBV5-1,TRBD1
CAISSGGSNGNEQFF,TGTGCCATCTCCTCCGGCGGGAGCAACGGCAATGAGCAGTTCTTC,.,TRBJ2-1,TRBV10-3,TRBD2